These 7 T cell receptor beta chains originate from one sample sequenced in a study of blood T cell repertoires in COVID-19. Clones were sequenced by immunoSEQ multiplex PCR, and TCRdb holds only the in-frame ones, with some missing. The table has around 100,000 clones, 85% to 90% seen once; the top ten hold 4.5% to 6.5%. The sequencing sample was made of peripheral blood. Receptor source: a human donor in a cohort sampled during active COVID-19.

The chain links TRBV6-6 to TRBJ2-5; no clear D gene. The CDR3 has 12 amino acids. Germline V gene lookup returns CDR1 MNHNY and CDR2 SVGAGI (reference sequence). Trimming left V 7 bases short and J 5 bases short, with 11 bases between. CDR3 coding DNA: TGTGCCAGCAACCCGACGCGGGAGACCCAGTACTTC. Amino acids: CASNPTRETQYF.

The V call is TRBV6-5, the J call TRBJ1-4; possible D gene TRBD1, 6 bases. Germline CDR1 is MNHEY and CDR2 is SVGAGI. V was shortened by 7 bases and J by 8 bases, with 14 bases between the two germline ends. The CDR3 covers 13 residues. CDR3 region: CASTGDVGEKLFF. The CDR3 DNA reads as TGTGCCAGCACAGGGGACGTCGGCGAAAAACTGTTTTTT.

This chain links TRBV10-3 with TRBJ2-7, with D possibly matching TRBD1 (5 bases). V was pared by 2 bases and J by 3 bases, with 14 bases between. Germline V lookup: CDR1 ENHRY, CDR2 SYGVKD. The CDR3 has 15 residues. The CDR3 sequence is CAISEATAPLYEQYF. CDR3 sequence (DNA): TGTGCCATCAGTGAGGCGACAGCCCCCCTCTACGAGCAGTACTTC.

The V call is TRBV12-3 or TRBV12-4, the J call TRBJ2-2; D ambiguous. The CDR3 is made up of 13 amino acids. The V end was cut by 7 bases, the J end by 8 bases, with 14 bases between. Written as DNA, the CDR3 is TGTGCCAGCACCCGCGCCTTGACAGGGGAGCTGTTTTTT. This sequence encodes CASTRALTGELFF.

This clone appeared a single time. V is TRBV9 and J is TRBJ2-3; D call uncertain. With 2 bases removed from V and 0 bases from J, the gap between germline ends came to 4 bases. Germline V CDR1 and CDR2: SGDLS, YYNGEE. The length of the CDR3 is 13 residues. In DNA form, the CDR3 reads TGTGCCAGCAGCGTCCTTAGCACAGATACGCAGTATTTT. Translation gives CASSVLSTDTQYF.

This clone appeared a single time. CDR3 sequence (DNA): TGTGCCAGCCAGGGTAATGCTGAAGCTTTCTTT. Protein product: CASQGNAEAFF. V gene TRBV9 combines with J gene TRBJ1-1, with D maybe TRBD1 (5 bases). The V end was cut by 7 bases, the J end by 6 bases, with 10 bases between. Germline V gene data show CDR1 as SGDLS and CDR2 as YYNGEE. CDR3 length: 11 amino acids.

This clone was found once. The chain combines TRBV3-1 (or the pseudogene TRBV3-2) with TRBJ1-4, with D unresolved. CDR1 and CDR2 (germline): LGHDT, YNNKEL (reference sequence). The CDR3 is made up of 14 amino acids. V lost 1 base, J lost 4 bases, and 7 bases lay in between. The CDR3 here is CASSQGIINEKLFF. For the CDR3, the DNA is TGTGCCAGCAGCCAAGGTATTATTAATGAAAAACTGTTTTTT.